This T cell receptor beta chain was recovered during a study of CD8 T cells in ankylosing spondylitis. Study-level results: A TCR beta motif of several highly homologous variants appeared characteristic of ankylosing spondylitis blood. Significant enrichment of disease-linked clones was reported in matched ankylosing spondylitis synovial fluid.

The CDR3 covers 15 residues. The germline V gene has CDR1 MNHNS and CDR2 SASEGT. The germline V and J ends were trimmed by 6 bases and 5 bases, with 19 bases remaining between them. TCRdb reanalysed the 5' RACE reads using MiXCR and keeps one entry per CDR3 protein. The table lists about 390,000 distinct CDR3 sequences, around 22% of them singletons, with around 16% in the top ten. Comment on this clonotype: Antigen: not known.

Sequenced sample: blood, either unsorted or a sorted T cell fraction (not recorded which). V and J are TRBV6-1 and TRBJ2-5; a possible D gene is TRBD2 (7 bases). The sequence was collected from a male donor with ankylosing spondylitis. The CDR3 DNA reads TGTGCCAGCAGAGAGGAGGGGGGGAGCTGGGAGACCCAGTACTTC. It encodes CASREEGGSWETQYF.